One T cell receptor (beta chain) is described in this entry. Looked up from germline, CDR1 is KGHSH and CDR2 is LQKENI. V was clipped by 3 bases and J by 2 bases, with 10 bases between them. There are 14 residues in the CDR3. Generated by immunoSEQ multiplex PCR, the TCRdb table keeps only in-frame clones and is missing some. The repertoire holds around 13,000 clones, with just under 80% as singletons. No patient escaped relapse after autologous stem cell transplantation, and brentuximab vedotin exposure varied. This entry comes from a study of PD-1 blockade in classical Hodgkin lymphoma. The sequence derives from a human donor with classical Hodgkin lymphoma. The starting material was peripheral blood mononuclear cells (PBMCs), obtained at baseline. The chain recombines TRBV18 with TRBJ2-5; D unresolved. CDR3: CASSPGLDQETQYF. The DNA for the CDR3 is TGTGCCAGCTCACCGGGCTTAGATCAAGAGACCCAGTACTTC.